Each of the 27 T cell receptor beta chains below was sequenced from the same sample in a study of Graves' ophthalmopathy and Graves' hyperthyroidism. The authors amplified TCR beta CDR3 regions, and they did so from RNA transcripts for repertoire sequencing. Second-round multiplex PCR came after a first-round RT-PCR that employed HTBI primers. TCRdb re-derived calls from the multiplex PCR reads in MiXCR, one entry per CDR3 protein. Of about 600,000 distinct CDR3 sequences listed, just under 40% are singletons. Sequencing was performed on peripheral blood or thyroid tissue (not recorded which). The source of these receptors is an adult man with Graves' hyperthyroidism.

This clonotype was seen ten or more times. The chain is built from TRBV13 and TRBJ2-7, with 12 bases fitting TRBD2. Trimming took 7 bases from V and 2 from J; bases not matched to a gene: 6. The length of the CDR3 is 15 residues. Germline V gives CDR1 PRHDT, CDR2 FYEKMQ (reference sequence). This chain's CDR3 is CASTPRLAGAYEQYF. The CDR3 DNA sequence: TGTGCCAGCACCCCCCGACTAGCGGGAGCCTACGAGCAGTACTTC.

CDR3 DNA: TGTGCCATCAGTGAGTCGATAAGAGAGACCCAGTACTTC. This codes for CAISESIRETQYF. The chain links TRBV10-3 to TRBJ2-5; D gene uncertain. The CDR3 totals 13 residues. Trimming took off 0 bases at V and 4 bases at J, with 6 bases between the two ends. Germline V gene data show CDR1 as ENHRY and CDR2 as SYGVKD.

In this sample, this clonotype turned up many times. The V call is TRBV5-6, the J call TRBJ1-1; no reliable D call. Trimming took 2 bases from V and 1 from J, leaving 6 bases between them. Germline values: CDR1 SGHDT, CDR2 YYEEEE. The CDR3 runs 13 residues. CDR3 protein: CASSFLSNTEAFF. The CDR3 bases are TGTGCCAGCAGCTTTCTCTCGAACACTGAAGCTTTCTTT. Variable domain in full (rest from reference TRBV5-6 and TRBJ1-1): DAGVTQSPTHLIKTRGQQVTLRCSPKSGHDTVSWYQQALGQGPQFIFQYYEEEERQRGNFPDRFSGHQFPNYSSELNVNALLLGDSALYLCASSFLSNTEAFFGQGTRLTVV.

As regards this clonotype: This likely comes from a read error, as the CDR3 has no conserved phenylalanine or tryptophan at its end. No DNA is shown, since the ends of the CDR3 on it are uncertain; the CDR3 is the one TCRdb lists. V is TRBV12-3 or TRBV12-4 and J is TRBJ2-5; the D call in the table, TRBD1, was not verified against the DNA. The CDR3 region is 8 residues in length, termini included. CDR3 region: CASSTTGM.

In this sample, this clonotype turned up many times. The genes are TRBV12-3 or TRBV12-4 and TRBJ1-2; TRBD1 aligns across 8 bases. The V segment lost 6 bases and the J segment 1 base; nucleotides outside the gene matches: 13. The CDR3 totals 17 residues. The CDR3 region is CASSRGGTGLFNYGYTF. The DNA for the CDR3 is TGTGCCAGCAGCCGCGGGGGGACAGGACTATTTAACTATGGCTACACCTTC.

The sample holds one count of this clonotype. The junction does not match germline at one end; this may be a read error. The rearrangement joins TRBV19 to TRBJ1-1; D may be TRBD1 (5 bases). Germline V gene sequence: CDR1 LNHDA, CDR2 SQIVND (reference sequence). This CDR3 is 13 amino acids long. The CDR3, as DNA: TGTGCCACTAGTATTGAGGGGAGCGCTGAAGCTTTCTTT. Protein product: CATSIEGSAEAFF.

The chain joins TRBV6-5 to TRBJ1-2; 8 positions match TRBD1. In germline, CDR1 is MNHEY, CDR2 SVGAGI. The CDR3 contains 19 residues. The ends lost 10 bases at V and 3 bases at J; junction bases unmatched: 25. This chain's CDR3 is CATKPGIQNRGGFDYGYTF. In nucleotides, the CDR3 is TGTGCCACCAAACCTGGGATCCAAAACAGGGGGGGCTTCGACTATGGCTACACCTTC.

This chain links TRBV28 with TRBJ1-1, with D maybe TRBD1 (5 bases). The CDR3 runs 15 residues. The ends were cut back, 6 bases at V and 11 bases at J, with 25 bases in the middle. Germline V gene sequence: CDR1 MDHEN, CDR2 SYDVKM. The CDR3 coding sequence is TGTGCCAGCAGCTCTTCAAGGAGGGAGTGGGGCTTGGCTTTCTTT. Amino acids: CASSSSRREWGLAFF.

This clonotype occurred many times. The gene calls are TRBV10-2 and TRBJ1-5; D call uncertain. CDR1 WSHSY and CDR2 SAAADI come from the germline V gene. CDR3 size: 15 residues. V gave up 0 bases and J gave up 2 bases, with 8 bases separating them. CDR3 residues: CASSESGLGNQPQHF. CDR3 sequence (DNA): TGCGCCAGCAGTGAGTCAGGGTTGGGCAATCAGCCCCAGCATTTT.

This clonotype appeared a few times. At one boundary the junction diverges from the germline segment, which might be a read error. This sequence joins TRBV7-7 and TRBJ2-3; D might be TRBD2 (5 bases). Germline V gives CDR1 SSHAT, CDR2 FNYEAQ (reference sequence). This CDR3 is built from 14 residues. This CDR3 is CASSPAGGTDTQYF. DNA of the CDR3: TGTGCTAGCAGCCCCGCCGGGGGCACAGATACGCAGTATTTT.

The sample holds many counts of this clonotype. V and J are TRBV5-6 and TRBJ1-2, with TRBD1 identical over 7 bases. The length of the CDR3 is 16 residues. Germline lookup yields CDR1 SGHDT and CDR2 YYEEEE. Trimming at V came to 4 bases and at J to 3 bases, leaving 12 bases not matched to a gene. CDR3 protein: CASSTALTGQDYGYTF. The CDR3 DNA sequence: TGTGCCAGCAGCACGGCCCTGACAGGGCAGGACTATGGCTACACCTTC.

Comments on this clonotype: This may be a read error: a much more frequent sequence differs by one nucleotide. The CDR3 end shows no conserved phenylalanine or tryptophan, and so a read error is likely. The chain links TRBV20-1 to TRBJ1-2; 9 nucleotides agree with TRBD1. The V and J ends lost 0 bases and 3 bases, in that order; junction bases with no gene match: 5. The CDR3 is 15 amino acids. Looked up from germline, CDR1 is DFQATT and CDR2 is SNEGSKA (reference sequence). The chain's CDR3 is CSARDLGQGDYGYTY. CDR3 nucleotide sequence: TGCAGTGCTAGAGATCTGGGACAGGGAGACTATGGCTACACCTAC.

Regarding this clonotype: A single base separates this from a much larger clone, so it may be a read error. This chain connects TRBV9 to TRBJ1-1; 12 bases map to TRBD1. J was trimmed by 7 bases and V by 0 bases; bases with no gene match: 10. The CDR3 is 17 residues long. The V gene's germline CDR1 is SGDLS and CDR2 YYNGEE. The CDR3 DNA sequence: TGTGCCAGCAGCGTAGGTGGGACAGGGGGCCTTAAGAATGAAGCTTTCTTT. Amino acid sequence: CASSVGGTGGLKNEAFF.

This clonotype was detected many times. The chain employs TRBV29-1 and TRBJ2-7, with 7 positions matching TRBD1. V lost 5 bases, J lost 4 bases, and 2 bases stayed unmatched. The CDR3 has 11 amino acids. Germline values: CDR1 SQVTM, CDR2 ANQGSEA. The CDR3 nucleotides read TGCAGCGTTCCACAGGGGTACGAGCAGTACTTC. Its translation is CSVPQGYEQYF.

The genes are TRBV29-1 and TRBJ1-3, with D tentatively TRBD1 (6 bases). The CDR3 has 12 amino acids. V was clipped by 8 bases and J by 4 bases, with 12 bases between them. CDR1 is SQVTM and CDR2 is ANQGSEA in the germline V gene. The CDR3 nucleotides read TGCAGCTTATACAGGGCAGGAAACACCATATATTTT. Its protein is CSLYRAGNTIYF.

This clonotype was seen repeatedly, ten times or more. This rearrangement joins TRBV19 to TRBJ1-1; D is possibly TRBD1 (6 bases). This CDR3 contains 14 residues. Germline CDR1 is LNHDA and CDR2 is SQIVND (reference sequence). V was shortened by 8 bases and J by 6 bases, with 19 bases between the two germline ends. The DNA for the CDR3 is TGTGCCAGTGGGGGCAGGGAACGTAACGCTGAAGCTTTCTTT. It specifies CASGGRERNAEAFF. Looking up the rest from reference TRBV19 and TRBJ1-1 gives the full variable domain: DGGITQSPKYLFRKEGQNVTLSCEQNLNHDAMYWYRQDPGQGLRLIYYSQIVNDFQKGDIAEGYSVSREKKESFPLTVTSAQKNPTAFYLCASGGRERNAEAFFGQGTRLTVV.

On this clonotype itself: This may be a read error, as it is one base from a much larger clone. The chain links TRBV10-3 to TRBJ1-1; 8 nucleotides match TRBD1. The CDR3 extends over 13 amino acids. The germline CDR1 and CDR2 sequences are ENHRY and SYGVKD. The CDR3 sequence is CAIGDRGGPEAFF. The DNA of the CDR3 is TGTGCCATCGGTGACAGGGGAGGCCCTGAAGCTTTCTTT.

In regard to this clonotype: This may stem from a read error, because a much larger clone lies one nucleotide away. The chain employs TRBV10-3 and TRBJ1-3, with a possible D match to TRBD1 (5 bases). Germline lookup yields CDR1 ENHRY and CDR2 SYGVKD. This CDR3 region has 17 residues. This CDR3 is CASSTGRDGFSGNTVYF. The CDR3 coding sequence is TGTGCCAGCAGTACCGGGAGGGACGGATTCTCTGGAAACACCGTATATTTT.

In this sample, this clonotype turned up a few times. A much more abundant neighbour one base away suggests this may be a read error. The CDR3 nucleotides are TGCAGTGCTAGAGATCGCGGCATGATCTACGAGCAGTACTTC. Translated: CSARDRGMIYEQYF. The V call is TRBV20-1, the J call TRBJ2-7, with D unresolved. Germline V gives CDR1 DFQATT, CDR2 SNEGSKA (reference sequence). The CDR3 is 14 amino acids. V lost 0 bases, J lost 3 bases, and 12 bases lay in between.

This clonotype has a count of ten or more. J is TRBJ1-5 and V is TRBV7-2, with a weak D call TRBD1 (5 bases). There are 14 residues in the CDR3. V was cut by 2 bases and J by 6 bases, with 11 bases left in between. CDR1 SGHTA and CDR2 FQGNSA come from the germline V gene. CDR3 region: CASSLIWGGQPQHF. In nucleotides, the CDR3 is TGTGCCAGCAGCTTAATCTGGGGCGGTCAGCCCCAGCATTTT.

Remarks on this clonotype: A read error may produce the germline difference seen at one junction end. The J gene is TRBJ1-6, the V gene TRBV7-8; TRBD1 might be the D (6 bases). This CDR3 region has 17 residues. Per the germline V gene, CDR1 is SGHVS and CDR2 is FQNEAQ. CDR3 region: CASSQDITGTPNSPLHF. CDR3 sequence (DNA): TGCGCCAGCAGCCAAGATATAACAGGGACCCCGAATTCACCCCTCCACTTT.

DNA for the CDR3: TGTGCCATCCGTGACACGGGGGCTTTCTCTGAAGCTTTCTTT. Amino acids: CAIRDTGAFSEAFF. The chain carries TRBV12-3 or TRBV12-4 and TRBJ1-1; D is perhaps TRBD1 (6 bases). The CDR3 covers 14 residues. Trimming removed 10 bases at V and 6 bases at J, with 21 bases between.

The sample holds many counts of this clonotype. The chain uses TRBV6-1 and TRBJ1-2, with D hard to call. V lost 2 bases and J lost 5, with 9 bases in between. The CDR3 length is 13 residues. Germline V gene lookup returns CDR1 MNHNS and CDR2 SASEGT. The CDR3 loop is CASSEFEGYGYTF. The CDR3 DNA sequence: TGTGCCAGCAGTGAATTCGAGGGATATGGCTACACCTTC.

This chain uses TRBV12-3 or TRBV12-4 with TRBJ1-5; D might be TRBD1 (5 bases). The CDR3 has 15 residues. V was cut by 6 bases and J by 1 base, with 13 bases left in between. CDR3 coding DNA: TGTGCCAGCAGCCCACTGGGGGGGAGCAATCAGCCCCAGCATTTT. Translated, it gives CASSPLGGSNQPQHF.

There are many counts of this clonotype. This chain links TRBV7-9 with TRBJ2-7; 8 bases align to TRBD2. The V gene's germline CDR1 is SEHNR and CDR2 FQNEAQ (reference sequence). V dropped 1 base and J dropped 3; count of bases not matched to a gene: 5. This CDR3 is built from 15 residues. Here the CDR3 reads CASSLDGAGDYEQYF. The CDR3 nucleotides are TGTGCCAGCAGCTTAGATGGAGCGGGAGACTACGAGCAGTACTTC.

Only a few counts were recorded for this clonotype. The rearrangement joins TRBV20-1 to TRBJ2-3; unclear D gene. This CDR3 comprises 15 residues. The V end was cut by 1 base, the J end by 1 base, with 12 bases between. The germline V gene has CDR1 DFQATT and CDR2 SNEGSKA (reference sequence). In DNA form, the CDR3 reads TGCAGTGCTAGAGGGCAGATCGATCGCACAGATACGCAGTATTTT. Its protein product is CSARGQIDRTDTQYF.

This clonotype was seen more than once but under ten times. This chain links TRBV6-5 with TRBJ1-6; D not certain. Trimming took off 6 bases at V and 7 bases at J, with 16 bases between the two ends. The CDR3 extends over 15 amino acids. Germline V gene data show CDR1 as MNHEY and CDR2 as SVGAGI. The CDR3 region is CASREGGGYNSPLHF. The DNA for the CDR3 is TGTGCCAGCAGGGAAGGAGGAGGTTACAATTCACCCCTCCACTTT.